Given below is one T cell receptor (beta chain) in context. Its antigen is as yet unknown. The data belong to a study of T cells in Graves' hyperthyroidism and ophthalmopathy. Clinical symptoms, serum thyroxine and TRAb, thyroid ultrasound and orbital computed tomography together formed the diagnostic basis. This CDR3 is built from 16 residues. In germline, CDR1 is MNHEY, CDR2 SVGAGI. J was trimmed by 4 bases and V by 2 bases; bases with no gene match: 6. Findings of the study overall: Model predictions of ophthalmopathy came a median roughly 6.7 months before onset. Blood also held most thyroid clonotypes expanded beyond 0.001.

Researchers amplified the TCR beta CDR3 regions from RNA transcripts. The HTBI primer set was used in a first-round RT-PCR of the TCR CDR3. TCRdb re-analysed the multiplex PCR reads in MiXCR, keeping a single row per CDR3 protein. The table has around 400,000 distinct CDR3 sequences, around 25% seen once. This TCR came from a man aged 45-65 years with Graves' hyperthyroidism. The chain recombines TRBV6-5 with TRBJ2-1; 9 nucleotides align to TRBD2. Sequenced sample: blood. CDR3 DNA sequence: TGTGCCAGCAGTTACGGCCCTAGCGGGATTTACAATGAGCAGTTCTTC. As protein: CASSYGPSGIYNEQFF.